This T cell receptor beta chain is drawn from a study of blood T cell repertoires in COVID-19. Across the whole study: Samples representing acute and convalescent COVID-19 were sourced from the United States, Italy and Spain. PBMCs, B-cell-depleted T cells, or T cells were the source of the cDNA or gDNA that made up the material.

V dropped 3 bases and J dropped 8; count of bases not matched to a gene: 9. Germline CDR1 reads KGHDR; CDR2 reads SFDVKD. This CDR3 has 16 residues. Original handling: Estimation of nucleated cell counts was performed using reference gene primer amplification. Generated by immunoSEQ multiplex PCR, the TCRdb table keeps only in-frame clones and is missing some. D and trimming were read from the DNA, whereas the V and J calls and clone size are those reported in that table. The sample carries some 220,000 clones, 65% to 85% recorded once. The sequence was obtained from a human donor in a cohort sampled during active COVID-19. Sequenced input: peripheral blood. The chain recombines TRBV24-1 with TRBJ2-1, with 10 bases fitting TRBD2. CDR3 nucleotides: TGTGCCACCAGTGATAACCTCCTAGCGGGAGCGGATGAGCAGTTCTTC. As protein: CATSDNLLAGADEQFF.